This TCR beta chain was captured in a study of pediatric ulcerative colitis. Looking at the study overall: Most patients had pancolitis, and two had left-sided colitis. Regarding the study as a whole: No controls had the two rectal clonotypes shared by ulcerative colitis patients.

Colonoscopy and blood draw happened at the same time. TCRdb keeps only in-frame clones here, not all; method: immunoSEQ multiplex PCR. The sample holds 12,000 to 15,000 clones; 75% to 90% are singletons and the top ten take more than 0.85%. With regard to this clone: Its antigen is not identified.

The germline gives CDR1 MGHRA, CDR2 YSYEKL. There are 14 residues in the CDR3. Between the trimmed V and J ends, which lost 4 bases and 4 bases, there was a span of 12 bases. This sequence joins TRBV4-1 and TRBJ2-3; D ambiguous. The TCR was taken from a boy between 10 and 17 years old with moderate ulcerative colitis. The sample consisted of blood. The CDR3 DNA reads as TGCGCCAGCAGCCTTCGATTATGGGCAGATACGCAGTATTTT. This codes for CASSLRLWADTQYF.